Sequencing of this T cell receptor beta chain was carried out in a study of human T cells and chemical hapten exposure. The CDR3 totals 13 residues. V was trimmed by 8 bases and J by 1 base, leaving 12 bases between them. CDR1 and CDR2 (germline): SEHNR, FQNEAQ (reference sequence). TCRdb reprocessed the RACE reads via MiXCR and lists one record per CDR3 protein. The sample holds approximately 80,000 distinct CDR3 sequences, roughly 10% seen once. The time point was: patch test 1, 2 weeks after DPC sensitization. The treatment was: therapeutic diphenylcyclopropenone sensitization with weekly scalp DPC.

The clonotype originates from a woman between 45 and 60 years old with alopecia areata. Some clones in this sample may be carry-over from other donors' samples. Sequences were derived from whole blood, sampled in connection with sensitization to the hapten diphenylcyclopropenone (DPC). The chain links TRBV7-9 to TRBJ2-7; tentatively, D is TRBD1 (6 bases). In DNA form, the CDR3 reads TGTGCCAGCTGGGACATCCGATCCTACGAGCAGTACTTC. It encodes CASWDIRSYEQYF. The full variable domain, its missing parts supplied by reference TRBV7-9 and TRBJ2-7, is DTGVSQNPRHKITKRGQNVTFRCDPISEHNRLYWYRQTLGQGPEFLTYFQNEAQLEKSRLLSDRFSAERPKGSFSTLEIQRTEQGDSAMYLCASWDIRSYEQYFGPGTRLTVT.